This T cell receptor (beta chain) derives from a study of blood T cell repertoires in COVID-19. Sequencing was performed with immunoSEQ multiplex PCR; in TCRdb, only in-frame clones are kept and a portion is missing. Found here are about 170,000 clones, less than 85% of them singletons; the top ten hold around 3.2%. This clone was recorded once. Deletions cut 8 bases from V and 4 bases from J, with 15 bases between. The V gene's germline CDR1 is SNHLY and CDR2 FYNNEI. The CDR3 length is 14 residues. This chain links TRBV2 with TRBJ2-1, with a tentative D call TRBD2 (6 bases). Sequenced material: peripheral blood. This TCR was sampled from a human donor with acute or convalescent COVID-19. The donor label of this sample is uncertain. The CDR3 sequence: CASARAGTYNEQFF. The CDR3, as DNA: TGTGCCAGCGCCCGAGCGGGTACTTACAATGAGCAGTTCTTC.